This T cell receptor beta chain came from a study of cytomegalovirus exposure and HLA in healthy donors. Findings and limits, study-wide: In vitro assays verified that a few CMV-associated chains recognized CMV antigens specifically. Exclusion as indistinguishable affected some V segments, including TRBV6-2 and TRBV6-3. Clonal expansion was found to be greater in HLA-associated TCR beta chains than in equally common others in a later analysis.

Germline trimming cut 7 bases from V and 1 base from J; bases unmatched to any gene: 5. Germline V gives CDR1 MNHEY, CDR2 SMNVEV (reference sequence). The CDR3 covers 15 residues. Vbeta (60) and Jbeta (13) primers were used in the PCR. Sequenced by immunoSEQ multiplex PCR; TCRdb stores in-frame clones only, minus some. Among approximately 85,000 clones, approximately 80% were seen once, and the ten largest hold about 30%. In regard to this clone: The target antigen is unknown.

The rearrangement uses TRBV27 and TRBJ2-2, with 8 nucleotides matching TRBD1. The TCR comes from a man aged 45 to 65 in good health and CMV-seropositive. The sample comprised PBMCs. The CDR3 DNA follows: TGTGCCAGCACCCCGGACAGGGAGAACACCGGGGAGCTGTTTTTT. Translation gives CASTPDRENTGELFF.